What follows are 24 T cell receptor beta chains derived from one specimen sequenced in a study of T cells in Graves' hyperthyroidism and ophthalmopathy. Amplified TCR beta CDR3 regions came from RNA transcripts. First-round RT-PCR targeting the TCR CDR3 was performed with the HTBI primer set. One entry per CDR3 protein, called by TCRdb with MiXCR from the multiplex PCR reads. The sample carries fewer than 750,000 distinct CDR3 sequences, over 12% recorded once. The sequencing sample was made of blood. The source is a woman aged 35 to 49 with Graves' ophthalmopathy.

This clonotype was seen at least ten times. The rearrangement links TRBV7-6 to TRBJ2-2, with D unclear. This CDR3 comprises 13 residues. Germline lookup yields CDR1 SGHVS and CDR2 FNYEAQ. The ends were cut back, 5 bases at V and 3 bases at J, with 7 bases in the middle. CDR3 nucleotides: TGTGCCAGCAGCCCTACCCACACCGGGGAGCTGTTTTTT. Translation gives CASSPTHTGELFF.

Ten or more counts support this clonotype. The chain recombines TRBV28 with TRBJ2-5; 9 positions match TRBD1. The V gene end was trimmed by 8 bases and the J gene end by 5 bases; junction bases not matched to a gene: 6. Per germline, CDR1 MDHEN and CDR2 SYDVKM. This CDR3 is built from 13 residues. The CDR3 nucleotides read TGTGCCAGCGCACAGGGGGCGATTGAGACCCAGTACTTC. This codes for CASAQGAIETQYF.

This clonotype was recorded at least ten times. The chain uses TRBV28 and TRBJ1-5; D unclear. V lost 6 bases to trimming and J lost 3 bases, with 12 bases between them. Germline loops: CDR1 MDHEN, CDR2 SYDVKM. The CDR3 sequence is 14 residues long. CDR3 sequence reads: CASRRPGSNQPQHF. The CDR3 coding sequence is TGTGCCAGCAGGCGCCCTGGGTCCAATCAGCCCCAGCATTTT.

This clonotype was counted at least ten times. The CDR3 DNA sequence: TGTGCCAGCAGCTTAGCGTGGCTAGCGGGAGGAGAGACCCAGTACTTC. Its protein is CASSLAWLAGGETQYF. The rearrangement uses TRBV7-9 and TRBJ2-5; 11 bases are a match to TRBD2. This CDR3 is built from 16 residues. The germline CDR1 and CDR2 sequences are SEHNR and FQNEAQ (reference sequence). The V and J ends lost 0 bases and 4 bases, in that order; junction bases with no gene match: 4.

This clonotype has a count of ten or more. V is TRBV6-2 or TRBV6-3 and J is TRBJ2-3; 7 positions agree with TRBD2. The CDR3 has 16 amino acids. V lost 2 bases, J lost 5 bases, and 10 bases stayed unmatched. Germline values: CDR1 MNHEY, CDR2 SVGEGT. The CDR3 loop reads CASSYGPLAGEDTQYF. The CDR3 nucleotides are TGTGCCAGCAGTTACGGGCCCCTCGCGGGAGAAGATACGCAGTATTTT.

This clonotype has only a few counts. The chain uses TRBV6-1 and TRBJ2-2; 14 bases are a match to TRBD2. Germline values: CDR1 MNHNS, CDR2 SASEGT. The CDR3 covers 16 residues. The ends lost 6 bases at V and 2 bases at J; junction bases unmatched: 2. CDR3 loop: CASRGTSGGNTGELFF. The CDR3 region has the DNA TGTGCCAGCAGGGGGACTAGCGGGGGAAACACCGGGGAGCTGTTTTTT.

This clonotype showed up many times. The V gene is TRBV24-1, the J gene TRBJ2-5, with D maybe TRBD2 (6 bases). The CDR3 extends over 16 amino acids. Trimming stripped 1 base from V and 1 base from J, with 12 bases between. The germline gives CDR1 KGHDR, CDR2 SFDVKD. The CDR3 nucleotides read TGTGCCACCAGTGATTTTGAGGCGGGGCGCCAAGAGACCCAGTACTTC. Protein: CATSDFEAGRQETQYF.

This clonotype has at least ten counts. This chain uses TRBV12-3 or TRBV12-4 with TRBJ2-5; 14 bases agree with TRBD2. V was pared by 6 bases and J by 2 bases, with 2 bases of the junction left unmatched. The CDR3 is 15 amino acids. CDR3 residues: CASRRLAGGQETQYF. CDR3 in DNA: TGTGCCAGCAGAAGACTAGCGGGAGGGCAAGAGACCCAGTACTTC.

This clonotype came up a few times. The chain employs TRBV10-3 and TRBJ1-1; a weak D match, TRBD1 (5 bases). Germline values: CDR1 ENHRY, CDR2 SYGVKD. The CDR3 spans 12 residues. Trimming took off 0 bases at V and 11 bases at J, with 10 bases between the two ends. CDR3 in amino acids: CAISESGDRAFF. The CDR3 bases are TGTGCCATCAGTGAGTCGGGGGACCGGGCTTTCTTT.

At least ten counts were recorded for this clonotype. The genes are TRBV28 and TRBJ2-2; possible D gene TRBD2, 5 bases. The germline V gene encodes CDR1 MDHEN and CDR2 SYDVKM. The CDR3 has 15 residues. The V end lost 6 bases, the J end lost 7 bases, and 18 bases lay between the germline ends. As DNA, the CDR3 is TGTGCCAGCAGATCCCAAACTAGTGTTGGCGGGGAGCTGTTTTTT. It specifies CASRSQTSVGGELFF.

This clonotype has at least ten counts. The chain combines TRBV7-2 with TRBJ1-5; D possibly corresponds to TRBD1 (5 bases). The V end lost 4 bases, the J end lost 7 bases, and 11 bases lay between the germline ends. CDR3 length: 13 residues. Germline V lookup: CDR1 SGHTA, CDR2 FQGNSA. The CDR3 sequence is CASSWDFRQPQHF. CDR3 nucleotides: TGTGCCAGCAGCTGGGACTTCCGCCAGCCCCAGCATTTT.

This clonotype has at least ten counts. Here the CDR3 reads CASSGGWGQVYGYTF. CDR3 bases: TGTGCCAGCAGTGGGGGTTGGGGACAGGTCTATGGCTACACCTTC. The chain combines TRBV27 with TRBJ1-2, with 8 nucleotides matching TRBD1. The CDR3 consists of 15 residues. J was trimmed by 4 bases and V by 5 bases; bases with no gene match: 9. Germline V gene data show CDR1 as MNHEY and CDR2 as SMNVEV (reference sequence).

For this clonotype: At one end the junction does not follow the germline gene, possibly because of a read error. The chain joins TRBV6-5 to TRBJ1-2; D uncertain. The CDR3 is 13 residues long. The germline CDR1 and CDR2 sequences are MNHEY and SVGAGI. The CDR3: CAGSYGLSYGYTF. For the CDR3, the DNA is TGTGCCGGCAGTTATGGCCTCTCCTATGGCTACACCTTC.

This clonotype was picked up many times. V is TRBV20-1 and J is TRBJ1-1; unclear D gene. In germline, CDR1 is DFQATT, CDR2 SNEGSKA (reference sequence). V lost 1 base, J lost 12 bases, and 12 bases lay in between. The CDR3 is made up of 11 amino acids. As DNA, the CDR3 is TGCAGTGCTAGAGTCGAGGGTCAGACTTTCTTT. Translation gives CSARVEGQTFF.

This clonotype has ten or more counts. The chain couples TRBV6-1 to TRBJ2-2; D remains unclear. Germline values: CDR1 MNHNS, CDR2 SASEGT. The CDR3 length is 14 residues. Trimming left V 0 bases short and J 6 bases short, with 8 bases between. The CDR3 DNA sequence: TGTGCCAGCAGTGAAGCATCACCCCCCGGGGAGCTGTTTTTT. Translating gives CASSEASPPGELFF.

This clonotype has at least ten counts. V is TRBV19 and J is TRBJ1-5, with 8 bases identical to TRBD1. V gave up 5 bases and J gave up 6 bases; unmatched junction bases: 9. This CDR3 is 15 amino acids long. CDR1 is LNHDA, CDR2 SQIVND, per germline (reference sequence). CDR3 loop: CASSEDRDGGQPQHF. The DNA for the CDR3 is TGTGCCAGTAGTGAGGACAGGGATGGCGGTCAGCCCCAGCATTTT. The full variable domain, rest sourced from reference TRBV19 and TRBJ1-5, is DGGITQSPKYLFRKEGQNVTLSCEQNLNHDAMYWYRQDPGQGLRLIYYSQIVNDFQKGDIAEGYSVSREKKESFPLTVTSAQKNPTAFYLCASSEDRDGGQPQHFGDGTRLSIL.

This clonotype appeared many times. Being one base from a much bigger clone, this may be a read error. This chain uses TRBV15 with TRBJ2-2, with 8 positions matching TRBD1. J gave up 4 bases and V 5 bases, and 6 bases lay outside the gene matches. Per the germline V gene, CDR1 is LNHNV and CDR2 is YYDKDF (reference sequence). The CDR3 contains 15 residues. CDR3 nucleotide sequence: TGTGCCACCAGCCTCGGACAGGGCACCACCGGGGAGCTGTTTTTT. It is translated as CATSLGQGTTGELFF.

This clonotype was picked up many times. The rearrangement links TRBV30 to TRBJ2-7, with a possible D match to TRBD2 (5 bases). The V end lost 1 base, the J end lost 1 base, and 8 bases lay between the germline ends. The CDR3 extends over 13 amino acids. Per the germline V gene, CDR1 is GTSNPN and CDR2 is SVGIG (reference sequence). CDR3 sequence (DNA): TGTGCCTGGAGTGGGTCGGGATCCTACGAGCAGTACTTC. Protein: CAWSGSGSYEQYF. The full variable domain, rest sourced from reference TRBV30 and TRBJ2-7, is SQTIHQWPATLVQPVGSPLSLECTVEGTSNPNLYWYRQAAGRGLQLLFYSVGIGQISSEVPQNLSASRPQDRQFILSSKKLLLSDSGFYLCAWSGSGSYEQYFGPGTRLTVT.

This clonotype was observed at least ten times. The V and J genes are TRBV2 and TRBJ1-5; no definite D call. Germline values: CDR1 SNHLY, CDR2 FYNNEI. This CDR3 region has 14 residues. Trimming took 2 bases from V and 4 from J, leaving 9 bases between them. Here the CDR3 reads CASSETPENQPQHF. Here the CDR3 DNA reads TGTGCCAGCAGTGAAACCCCGGAAAATCAGCCCCAGCATTTT.

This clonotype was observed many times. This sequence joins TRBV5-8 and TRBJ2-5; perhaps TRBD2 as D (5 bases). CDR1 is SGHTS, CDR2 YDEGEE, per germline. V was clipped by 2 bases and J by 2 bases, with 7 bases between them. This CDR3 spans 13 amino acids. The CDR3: CASSFGNQETQYF. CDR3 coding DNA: TGTGCCAGCAGCTTCGGGAATCAAGAGACCCAGTACTTC. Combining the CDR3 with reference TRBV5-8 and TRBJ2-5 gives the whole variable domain EAGVTQSPTHLIKTRGQQATLRCSPISGHTSVYWYQQALGLGLQFLLWYDEGEERNRGNFPPRFSGRQFPNYSSELNVNALELEDSALYLCASSFGNQETQYFGPGTRLLVL.

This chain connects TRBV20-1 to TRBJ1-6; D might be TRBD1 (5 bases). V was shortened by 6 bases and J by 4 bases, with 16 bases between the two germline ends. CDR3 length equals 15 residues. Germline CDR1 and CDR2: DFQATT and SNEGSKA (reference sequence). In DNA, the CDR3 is TGCAGTGCCAGTGGGGGGGTGGTGTATAATTCACCCCTCCACTTT. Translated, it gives CSASGGVVYNSPLHF.

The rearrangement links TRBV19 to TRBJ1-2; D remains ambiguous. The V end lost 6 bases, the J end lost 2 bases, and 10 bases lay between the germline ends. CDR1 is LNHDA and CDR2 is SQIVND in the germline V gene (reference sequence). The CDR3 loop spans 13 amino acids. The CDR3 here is CASRRTVNYGYTF. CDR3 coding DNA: TGTGCCAGTAGAAGGACGGTAAACTATGGCTACACCTTC.

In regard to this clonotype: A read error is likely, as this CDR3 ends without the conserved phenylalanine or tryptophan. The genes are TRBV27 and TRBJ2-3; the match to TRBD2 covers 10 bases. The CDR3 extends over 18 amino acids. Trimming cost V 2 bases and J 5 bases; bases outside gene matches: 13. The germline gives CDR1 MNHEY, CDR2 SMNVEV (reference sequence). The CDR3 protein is CASSLLGLASGSLDTQYL. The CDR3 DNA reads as TGTGCCAGCAGTTTACTGGGGTTGGCTAGCGGGAGTTTAGATACGCAGTATCTT.

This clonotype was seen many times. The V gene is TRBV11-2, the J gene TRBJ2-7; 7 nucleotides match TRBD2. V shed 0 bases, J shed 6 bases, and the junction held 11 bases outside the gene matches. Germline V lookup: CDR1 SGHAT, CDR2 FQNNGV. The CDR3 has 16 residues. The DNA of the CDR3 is TGTGCCAGCAGCTTAGATCAGGGCTTAAAGCGGGGCGAGCAGTACTTC. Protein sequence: CASSLDQGLKRGEQYF.